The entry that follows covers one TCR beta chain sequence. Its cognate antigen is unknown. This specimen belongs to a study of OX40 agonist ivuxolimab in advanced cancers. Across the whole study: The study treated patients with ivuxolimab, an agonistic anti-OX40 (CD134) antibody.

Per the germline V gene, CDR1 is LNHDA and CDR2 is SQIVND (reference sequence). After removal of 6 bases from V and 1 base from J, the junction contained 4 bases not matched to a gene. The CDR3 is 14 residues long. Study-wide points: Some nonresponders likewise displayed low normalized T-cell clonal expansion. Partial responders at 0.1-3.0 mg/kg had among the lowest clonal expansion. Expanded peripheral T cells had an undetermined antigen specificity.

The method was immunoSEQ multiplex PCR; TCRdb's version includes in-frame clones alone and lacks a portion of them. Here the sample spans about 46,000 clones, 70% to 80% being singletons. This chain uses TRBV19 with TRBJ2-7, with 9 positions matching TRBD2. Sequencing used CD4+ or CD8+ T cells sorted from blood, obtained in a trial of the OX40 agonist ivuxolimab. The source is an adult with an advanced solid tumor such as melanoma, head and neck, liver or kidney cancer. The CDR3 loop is CASRKLAGSYEQYF. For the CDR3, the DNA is TGTGCCAGTAGAAAACTAGCGGGTTCCTACGAGCAGTACTTC. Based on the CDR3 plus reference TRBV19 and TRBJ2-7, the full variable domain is DGGITQSPKYLFRKEGQNVTLSCEQNLNHDAMYWYRQDPGQGLRLIYYSQIVNDFQKGDIAEGYSVSREKKESFPLTVTSAQKNPTAFYLCASRKLAGSYEQYFGPGTRLTVT.